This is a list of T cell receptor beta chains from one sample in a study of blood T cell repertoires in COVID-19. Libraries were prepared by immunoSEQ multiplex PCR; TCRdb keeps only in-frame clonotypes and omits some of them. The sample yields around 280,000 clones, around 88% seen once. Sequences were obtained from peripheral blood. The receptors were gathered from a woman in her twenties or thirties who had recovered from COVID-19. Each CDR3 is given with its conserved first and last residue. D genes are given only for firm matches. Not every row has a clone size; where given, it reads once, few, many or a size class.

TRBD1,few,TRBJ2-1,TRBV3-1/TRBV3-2,TGTGCCAGCAGCCAAGGGACAGGGCCGAGGAATGAGCAGTTCTTC,CASSQGTGPRNEQFF
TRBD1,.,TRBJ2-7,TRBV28,TGTGCCACCATGGGACAGATGGTTTCCTACGAGCAGTACTTC,CATMGQMVSYEQYF
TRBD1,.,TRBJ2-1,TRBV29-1,TGCAGCGTCGTCGGGACAGAGGATGCCTACAATGAGCAGTTCTTC,CSVVGTEDAYNEQFF
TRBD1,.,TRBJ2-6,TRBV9,TGTGCCAGCAGCTCACCTCGGACAGGGTACTCTGGGGCCAACGTCCTGACTTTC,CASSSPRTGYSGANVLTF
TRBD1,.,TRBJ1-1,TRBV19,TGTGCCAGTAGTATATCCGGGACAGGGAACACTGAAGCTTTCTTT,CASSISGTGNTEAFF
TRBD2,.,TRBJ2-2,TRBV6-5,TGTGCCAGCAGTTACTACCTAGCGGGAGTCACCGGGGAGCTGTTTTTT,CASSYYLAGVTGELFF
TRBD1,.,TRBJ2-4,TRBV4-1,TGCGCCAGCAGCCCTACGTGGACAGGGGAAAACATTCAGTACTTC,CASSPTWTGENIQYF
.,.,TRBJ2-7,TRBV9,TGTGCCAGCAGCGTAGCTCGGGGGTACGAGCAGTACTTC,CASSVARGYEQYF
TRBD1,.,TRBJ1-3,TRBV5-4,TGTGCCAGCAGCTCCCGGACAGGGCCCAGCTCTGGAAACACCATATATTTT,CASSSRTGPSSGNTIYF
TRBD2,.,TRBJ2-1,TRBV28,TGTGCCAGCAACCCTAGCGGAGACTACAATGAGCAGTTCTTC,CASNPSGDYNEQFF
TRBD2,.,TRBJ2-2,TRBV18,TGTGCCAGCGCAGCACCGGGACTAGCGGGGACCGGGGAGCTGTTTTTT,CASAAPGLAGTGELFF
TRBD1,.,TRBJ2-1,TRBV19,TGTGCCAGTAGACCGGGACAGTCCTACAATGAGCAGTTCTTC,CASRPGQSYNEQFF
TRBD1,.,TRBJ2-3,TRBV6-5,TGTGCCAGCAGGGTGGGACAGCGCACAGATACGCAGTATTTT,CASRVGQRTDTQYF
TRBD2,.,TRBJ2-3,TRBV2,TGTGCCAGCGGACCCCCGGGAGGGATAGATACGCAGTATTTT,CASGPPGGIDTQYF
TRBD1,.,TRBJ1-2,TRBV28,TGTGCCAGCAGTTTATGGCAGGGGGCGGGGGGCTACACCTTC,CASSLWQGAGGYTF
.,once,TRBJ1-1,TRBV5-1,TGCGCCAGCAACTCGAAACAGGGAAACACTGAAGCTTTCTTT,CASNSKQGNTEAFF
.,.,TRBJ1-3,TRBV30,TGTGGTGTCAGGGGAGTCACTGGAAACACCATATATTTT,CGVRGVTGNTIYF
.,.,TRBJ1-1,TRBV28,TGTGCCAGCAGCCATAACGTAGACACTGAAGCTTTCTTT,CASSHNVDTEAFF
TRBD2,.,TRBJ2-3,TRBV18,TGTGCCAGCTCTCTATTGAGCGGGGTCCCCACAGATACGCAGTATTTT,CASSLLSGVPTDTQYF
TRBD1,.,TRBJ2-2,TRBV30,TGTGCCTTGGACAGGGTAGGCACCGGGGAGCTGTTTTTT,CALDRVGTGELFF
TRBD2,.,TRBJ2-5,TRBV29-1,TGCAGCGTCCGGGAGGGCCTGGATGAGACCCAGTACTTC,CSVREGLDETQYF
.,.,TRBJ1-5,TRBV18,TGTGCCAGCTCATTTACTCAGGGGAGCAATCAGCCCCAGCATTTT,CASSFTQGSNQPQHF
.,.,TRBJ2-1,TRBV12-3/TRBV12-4,TGTGCCAGCAGTTTTAGGGGTTACAATGAGCAGTTCTTC,CASSFRGYNEQFF
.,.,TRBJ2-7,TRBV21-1,TGTGCCAGAACAGGGGACCCGTACTTC,CARTGDPYF
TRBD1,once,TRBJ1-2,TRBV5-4,TGTGCCAGCAGTTTGACAGGGGAGTTCGGCTACACCTTC,CASSLTGEFGYTF